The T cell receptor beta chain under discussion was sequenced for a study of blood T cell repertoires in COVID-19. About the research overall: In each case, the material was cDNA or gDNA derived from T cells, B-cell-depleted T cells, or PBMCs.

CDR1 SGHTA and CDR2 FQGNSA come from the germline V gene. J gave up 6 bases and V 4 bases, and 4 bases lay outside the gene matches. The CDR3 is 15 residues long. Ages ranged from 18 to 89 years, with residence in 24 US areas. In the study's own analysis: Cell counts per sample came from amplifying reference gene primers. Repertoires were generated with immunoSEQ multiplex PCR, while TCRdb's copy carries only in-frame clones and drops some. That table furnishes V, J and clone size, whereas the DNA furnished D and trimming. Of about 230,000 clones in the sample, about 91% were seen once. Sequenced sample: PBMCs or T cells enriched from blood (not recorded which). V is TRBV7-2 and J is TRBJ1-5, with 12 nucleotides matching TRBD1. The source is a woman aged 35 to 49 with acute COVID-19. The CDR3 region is CASSWGTGGSQPQHF. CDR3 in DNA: TGTGCCAGCAGCTGGGGGACAGGGGGCTCTCAGCCCCAGCATTTT.